This T cell receptor (beta chain) was recovered during a study of CD8 T cells in Susac syndrome. An amount of RNA that ranged from roughly 0.45 to 1 ug was reverse transcribed with random hexamers. MiXCR was run by TCRdb on the immunoSEQ multiplex PCR reads, yielding one entry per CDR3 protein. The profile shows around 270,000 distinct CDR3 sequences, 89% of them singletons. This CDR3 region has 14 residues. V dropped 10 bases and J dropped 0 bases, with 15 bases sitting between them. The V gene's germline CDR1 is SNHLY and CDR2 FYNNEI. The clonotype was recovered from a human donor with multiple sclerosis. V gene TRBV2 combines with J gene TRBJ1-1; D remains unclear. Sequenced input: CD8+ T cells from PBMCs. The CDR3 region has the DNA TGTGCCACCCTGACTAAGGAAATGAACACTGAAGCTTTCTTT. Amino acids: CATLTKEMNTEAFF.